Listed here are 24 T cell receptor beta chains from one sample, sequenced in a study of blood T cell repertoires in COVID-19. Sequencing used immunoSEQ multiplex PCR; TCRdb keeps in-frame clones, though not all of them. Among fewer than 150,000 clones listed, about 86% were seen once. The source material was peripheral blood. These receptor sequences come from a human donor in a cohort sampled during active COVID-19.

The chain's CDR3 is CASSPEVTLLKLFF. The CDR3 DNA is TGTGCCAGCTCACCAGAGGTTACCCTCTTAAAACTGTTTTTT. J is TRBJ1-4 and V is TRBV18; unclear D gene. The CDR3 contains 14 residues. Germline V lookup: CDR1 KGHSH, CDR2 LQKENI. With 2 bases removed from V and 10 bases from J, the gap between germline ends came to 14 bases.

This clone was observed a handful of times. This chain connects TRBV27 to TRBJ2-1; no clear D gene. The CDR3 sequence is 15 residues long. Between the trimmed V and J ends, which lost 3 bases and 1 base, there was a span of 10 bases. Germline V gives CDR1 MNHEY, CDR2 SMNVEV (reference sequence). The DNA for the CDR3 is TGTGCCAGCAGTTTGGTGCTCGGGTCCTACAATGAGCAGTTCTTC. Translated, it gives CASSLVLGSYNEQFF.

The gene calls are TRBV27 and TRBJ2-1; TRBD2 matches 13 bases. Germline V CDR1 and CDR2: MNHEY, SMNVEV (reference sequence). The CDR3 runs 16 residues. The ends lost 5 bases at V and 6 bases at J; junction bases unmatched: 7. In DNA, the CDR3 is TGTGCCAGCAGTCCGCGACTAGCGGGGGGCCTCAATGAGCAGTTCTTC. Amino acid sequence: CASSPRLAGGLNEQFF.

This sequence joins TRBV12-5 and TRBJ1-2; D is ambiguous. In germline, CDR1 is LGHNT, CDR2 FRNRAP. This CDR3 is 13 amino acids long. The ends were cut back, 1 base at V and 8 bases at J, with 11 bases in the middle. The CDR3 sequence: CASGLGAPGGYTF. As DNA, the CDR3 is TGTGCTAGTGGTTTGGGGGCCCCGGGGGGCTACACCTTC.

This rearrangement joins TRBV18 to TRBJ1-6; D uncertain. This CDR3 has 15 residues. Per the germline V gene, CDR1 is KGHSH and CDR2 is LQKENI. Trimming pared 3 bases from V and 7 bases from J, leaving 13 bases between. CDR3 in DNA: TGTGCCAGCTCACCGGAACCCGCCGGGAATTCACCCCTCCACTTT. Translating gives CASSPEPAGNSPLHF.

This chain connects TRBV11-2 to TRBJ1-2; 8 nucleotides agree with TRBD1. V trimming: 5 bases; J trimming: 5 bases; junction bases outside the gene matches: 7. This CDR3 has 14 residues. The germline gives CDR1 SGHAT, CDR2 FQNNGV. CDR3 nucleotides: TGTGCCAGCAGCCCTGGACAGGGAAGATATGGCTACACCTTC. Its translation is CASSPGQGRYGYTF.

The CDR3 coding sequence is TGTGCCATCGGCAAGGGGATCGCGACTGAAGCTTTCTTT. As protein: CAIGKGIATEAFF. This chain connects TRBV10-3 to TRBJ1-1; D is perhaps TRBD1 (5 bases). The CDR3 runs 13 residues. Trimming took off 8 bases at V and 5 bases at J, with 15 bases between the two ends. CDR1 ENHRY and CDR2 SYGVKD come from the germline V gene.

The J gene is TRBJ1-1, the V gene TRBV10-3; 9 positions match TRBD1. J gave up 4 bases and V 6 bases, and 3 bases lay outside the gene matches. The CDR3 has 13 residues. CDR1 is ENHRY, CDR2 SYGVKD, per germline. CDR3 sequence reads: CAIREGQGTEAFF. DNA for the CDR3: TGTGCCATCAGGGAGGGACAGGGCACTGAAGCTTTCTTT.

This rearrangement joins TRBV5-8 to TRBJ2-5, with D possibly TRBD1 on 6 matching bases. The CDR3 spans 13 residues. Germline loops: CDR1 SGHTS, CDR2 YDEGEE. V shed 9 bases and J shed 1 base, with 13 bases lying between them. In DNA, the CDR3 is TGTGCCACGGCGAGGGGGTCCCAAGAGACCCAGTACTTC. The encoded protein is CATARGSQETQYF.

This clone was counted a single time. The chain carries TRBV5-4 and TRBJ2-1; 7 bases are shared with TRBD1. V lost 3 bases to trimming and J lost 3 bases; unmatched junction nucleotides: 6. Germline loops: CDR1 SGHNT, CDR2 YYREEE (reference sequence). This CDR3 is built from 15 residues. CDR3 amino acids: CASSSPGTDYNEQFF. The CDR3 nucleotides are TGTGCCAGCAGCTCACCCGGGACAGACTACAATGAGCAGTTCTTC.

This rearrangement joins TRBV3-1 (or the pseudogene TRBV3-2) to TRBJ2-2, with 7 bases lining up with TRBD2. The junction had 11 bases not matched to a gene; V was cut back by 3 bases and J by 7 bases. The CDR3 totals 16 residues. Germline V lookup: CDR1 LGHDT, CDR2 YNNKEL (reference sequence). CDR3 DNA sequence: TGTGCCAGCAGCCAGGGAGCCGGGACTAAGGGCGGGGAGCTGTTTTTT. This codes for CASSQGAGTKGGELFF.

As DNA, the CDR3 is TGTGCCAGCAGCTTCCAGGGTATTAGAGGTGGCTACACCTTC. This translates into CASSFQGIRGGYTF. The rearrangement uses TRBV7-9 and TRBJ1-2; possibly TRBD1 for D (5 bases). Per the germline V gene, CDR1 is SEHNR and CDR2 is FQNEAQ (reference sequence). V lost 3 bases, J lost 7 bases, and 15 bases lay in between. The CDR3 covers 14 residues.

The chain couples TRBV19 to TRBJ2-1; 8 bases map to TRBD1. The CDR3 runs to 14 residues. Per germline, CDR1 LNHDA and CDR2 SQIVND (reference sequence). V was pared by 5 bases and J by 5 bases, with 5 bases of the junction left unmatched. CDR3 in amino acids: CASSPTTGDNEQFF. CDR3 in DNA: TGTGCCAGTAGTCCAACGACAGGGGACAATGAGCAGTTCTTC.

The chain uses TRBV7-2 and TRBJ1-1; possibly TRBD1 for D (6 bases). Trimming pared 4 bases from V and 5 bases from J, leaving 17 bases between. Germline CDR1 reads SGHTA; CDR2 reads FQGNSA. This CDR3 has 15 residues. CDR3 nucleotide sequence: TGTGCCAGCAGCTCAAAAGGGGGGGGCTGGACTGAAGCTTTCTTT. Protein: CASSSKGGGWTEAFF.

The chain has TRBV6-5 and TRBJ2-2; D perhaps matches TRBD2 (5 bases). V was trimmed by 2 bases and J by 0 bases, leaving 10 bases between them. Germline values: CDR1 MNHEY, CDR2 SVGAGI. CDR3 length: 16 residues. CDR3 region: CASSYTGLANTGELFF. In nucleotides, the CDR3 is TGTGCCAGCAGTTACACCGGACTGGCGAACACCGGGGAGCTGTTTTTT.

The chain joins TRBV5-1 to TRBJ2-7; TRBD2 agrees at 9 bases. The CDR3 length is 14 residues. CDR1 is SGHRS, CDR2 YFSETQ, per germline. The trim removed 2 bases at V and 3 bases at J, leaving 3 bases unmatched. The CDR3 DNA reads TGCGCCAGCAGCTTAAGGCGGGGGGGCTACGAGCAGTACTTC. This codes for CASSLRRGGYEQYF.

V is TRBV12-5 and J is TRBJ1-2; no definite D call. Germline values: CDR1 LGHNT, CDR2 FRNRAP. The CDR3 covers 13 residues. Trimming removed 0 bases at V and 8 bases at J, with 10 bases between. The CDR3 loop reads CASGLVLVGGYTF. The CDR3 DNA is TGTGCTAGTGGTTTGGTACTGGTCGGGGGCTACACCTTC.

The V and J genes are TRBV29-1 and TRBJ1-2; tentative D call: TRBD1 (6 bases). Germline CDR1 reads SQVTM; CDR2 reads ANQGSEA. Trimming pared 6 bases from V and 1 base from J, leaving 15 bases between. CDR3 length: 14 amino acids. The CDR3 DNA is TGCAGCGTGCCCCCCCAACAGGGTAACTATGGCTACACCTTC. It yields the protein CSVPPQQGNYGYTF.

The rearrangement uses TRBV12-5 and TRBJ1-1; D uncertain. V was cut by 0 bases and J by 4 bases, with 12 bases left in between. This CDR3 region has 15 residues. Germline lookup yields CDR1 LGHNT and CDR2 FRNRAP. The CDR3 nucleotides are TGTGCTAGTGGTTTGGTACCAGAGGGAAGCACTGAAGCTTTCTTT. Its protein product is CASGLVPEGSTEAFF.

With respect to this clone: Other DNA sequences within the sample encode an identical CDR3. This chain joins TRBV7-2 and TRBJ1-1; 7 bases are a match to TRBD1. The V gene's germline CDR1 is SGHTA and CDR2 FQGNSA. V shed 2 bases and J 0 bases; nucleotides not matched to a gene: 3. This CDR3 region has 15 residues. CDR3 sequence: CASSLRQGLNTEAFF. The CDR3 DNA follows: TGTGCCAGCAGCTTAAGACAGGGTTTGAACACTGAAGCTTTCTTT. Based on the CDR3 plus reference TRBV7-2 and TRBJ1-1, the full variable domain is GAGVSQSPSNKVTEKGKDVELRCDPISGHTALYWYRQSLGQGLEFLIYFQGNSAPDKSGLPSDRFSAERTGGSVSTLTIQRTQQEDSAVYLCASSLRQGLNTEAFFGQGTRLTVV.

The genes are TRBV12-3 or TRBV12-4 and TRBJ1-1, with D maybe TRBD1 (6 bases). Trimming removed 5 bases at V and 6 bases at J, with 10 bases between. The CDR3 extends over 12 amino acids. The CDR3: CASSMGAPEAFF. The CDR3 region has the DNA TGTGCCAGCAGTATGGGGGCCCCTGAAGCTTTCTTT.

Here the CDR3 reads CASSTRQKFPLGGNTIYF. The CDR3 coding sequence is TGTGCCAGTAGTACTCGACAGAAATTCCCTTTGGGTGGAAACACCATATATTTT. V gene TRBV19 combines with J gene TRBJ1-3; weak D call: TRBD1 (5 bases). The CDR3 extends over 18 amino acids. Trimming left V 4 bases short and J 3 bases short, with 22 bases between. Germline CDR1 LNHDA, CDR2 SQIVND (reference sequence).

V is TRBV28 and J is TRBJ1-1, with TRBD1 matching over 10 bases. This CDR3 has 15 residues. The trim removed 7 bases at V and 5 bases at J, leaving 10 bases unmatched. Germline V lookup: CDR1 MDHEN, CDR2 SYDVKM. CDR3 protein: CASNTGDRGLTEAFF. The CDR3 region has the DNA TGTGCCAGCAACACAGGGGACAGGGGTTTAACTGAAGCTTTCTTT. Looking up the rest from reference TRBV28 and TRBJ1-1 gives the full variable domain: DVKVTQSSRYLVKRTGEKVFLECVQDMDHENMFWYRQDPGLGLRLIYFSYDVKMKEKGDIPEGYSVSREKKERFSLILESASTNQTSMYLCASNTGDRGLTEAFFGQGTRLTVV.

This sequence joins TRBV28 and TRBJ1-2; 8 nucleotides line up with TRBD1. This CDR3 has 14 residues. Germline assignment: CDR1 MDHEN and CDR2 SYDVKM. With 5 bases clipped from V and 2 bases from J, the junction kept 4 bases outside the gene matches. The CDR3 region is CASSAGGPNYGYTF. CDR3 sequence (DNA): TGTGCCAGCAGTGCAGGGGGCCCAAACTATGGCTACACCTTC.